Listed below are T cell receptor beta chains from one sample, sequenced in a study of blood T cell repertoires in COVID-19. Sequencing was performed with immunoSEQ multiplex PCR; in TCRdb, only in-frame clones are kept and a portion is missing. The profile shows 40,000 to 50,000 clones, around 90% of them singletons. Sequenced input: peripheral blood. These receptors all stem from a man in his fifties or sixties with active COVID-19. The CDR3 runs from the conserved cysteine through the conserved F or W. A D gene is named only where the DNA matches it firmly. A row's size may be missing; if present it is once, few, many or a size class.

j_call: TRBJ1-6
v_call: TRBV14
d_call: .
clone_size: .
cdr3_aa: CASSLRTASYNSPLHF
cdr3_nt: TGTGCCAGCAGCCTTCGGACAGCTTCCTATAATTCACCCCTCCACTTT

j_call: TRBJ1-2
v_call: TRBV5-6
d_call: TRBD1
clone_size: .
cdr3_aa: CASSPIDRGGYTF
cdr3_nt: TGTGCCAGCAGCCCCATTGACAGGGGTGGCTACACCTTC

j_call: TRBJ1-1
v_call: TRBV7-9
d_call: .
clone_size: .
cdr3_aa: CASTPDTEAFF
cdr3_nt: TGTGCCAGCACGCCGGACACTGAAGCTTTCTTT

j_call: TRBJ2-1
v_call: TRBV28
d_call: TRBD2
clone_size: .
cdr3_aa: CASSLVVETSGRVGSRDEQFF
cdr3_nt: TGTGCCAGCAGTTTAGTGGTCGAGACTAGCGGGAGAGTGGGTTCCCGGGATGAGCAGTTCTTC

j_call: TRBJ2-4
v_call: TRBV28
d_call: .
clone_size: .
cdr3_aa: CASGRAGQKNIQYF
cdr3_nt: TGTGCCAGCGGCCGGGCCGGACAGAAAAACATTCAGTACTTC

j_call: TRBJ2-7
v_call: TRBV30
d_call: TRBD2
clone_size: .
cdr3_aa: CAWSVRLAGPHEQYF
cdr3_nt: TGTGCCTGGAGTGTACGTCTAGCGGGACCCCACGAGCAGTACTTC

j_call: TRBJ2-7
v_call: TRBV19
d_call: TRBD2
clone_size: many
cdr3_aa: CASSAGTSGTSEQYF
cdr3_nt: TGTGCCAGTAGTGCGGGGACTAGCGGAACCTCCGAGCAGTACTTC

j_call: TRBJ2-1
v_call: TRBV3-1/TRBV3-2
d_call: TRBD2
clone_size: .
cdr3_aa: CASSRGGTSGHNEQFF
cdr3_nt: TGTGCCAGCAGCCGAGGGGGGACTAGCGGGCACAATGAGCAGTTCTTC

j_call: TRBJ2-1
v_call: TRBV11-3
d_call: .
clone_size: .
cdr3_aa: CASSSPLDEQFF
cdr3_nt: TGTGCCAGCAGCTCCCCCCTTGATGAGCAGTTCTTC

j_call: TRBJ1-2
v_call: TRBV28
d_call: TRBD1
clone_size: .
cdr3_aa: CASSLGQGAYGYTF
cdr3_nt: TGTGCCAGCAGTTTGGGACAGGGGGCTTATGGCTACACCTTC

j_call: TRBJ1-1
v_call: TRBV5-4
d_call: TRBD1
clone_size: .
cdr3_aa: CASSRDRNTEAFF
cdr3_nt: TGTGCCAGCAGCCGGGACAGAAACACTGAAGCTTTCTTT

j_call: TRBJ2-7
v_call: TRBV10-3
d_call: .
clone_size: .
cdr3_aa: CAIKWSEQYF
cdr3_nt: TGTGCCATCAAGTGGAGCGAGCAGTACTTC

j_call: TRBJ2-7
v_call: TRBV6-2/TRBV6-3
d_call: TRBD2
clone_size: .
cdr3_aa: CASSYSKREISYEQYF
cdr3_nt: TGTGCCAGCAGTTACTCGAAGCGGGAGATCAGCTACGAGCAGTACTTC

j_call: TRBJ1-1
v_call: TRBV5-1
d_call: .
clone_size: .
cdr3_aa: CASSLVGVRDTEAFF
cdr3_nt: TGCGCCAGCAGCTTGGTAGGAGTCAGGGACACTGAAGCTTTCTTT

j_call: TRBJ2-7
v_call: TRBV11-3
d_call: TRBD2
clone_size: once
cdr3_aa: CASSFSGGYEQYF
cdr3_nt: TGTGCCAGCAGCTTTAGCGGGGGGTACGAGCAGTACTTC

j_call: TRBJ2-1
v_call: TRBV13
d_call: .
clone_size: .
cdr3_aa: CASSSGLDSYNEQFF
cdr3_nt: TGTGCCAGCAGCTCGGGACTGGATTCCTACAATGAGCAGTTCTTC

j_call: TRBJ2-6
v_call: TRBV7-2
d_call: .
clone_size: .
cdr3_aa: CASSLENWANVLTF
cdr3_nt: TGTGCCAGCAGCTTAGAAAACTGGGCCAACGTCCTGACTTTC

j_call: TRBJ2-1
v_call: TRBV4-1
d_call: .
clone_size: .
cdr3_aa: CASSQHPLVSNEQFF
cdr3_nt: TGCGCCAGCAGCCAACACCCACTAGTCTCCAATGAGCAGTTCTTC

j_call: TRBJ1-5
v_call: TRBV19
d_call: .
clone_size: .
cdr3_aa: CASSIRGARAQPQHF
cdr3_nt: TGTGCCAGTAGTATCCGGGGTGCTCGGGCTCAGCCCCAGCATTTT

j_call: TRBJ1-1
v_call: TRBV19
d_call: .
clone_size: .
cdr3_aa: CASVEQAMNTEAFF
cdr3_nt: TGTGCCAGTGTGGAACAGGCTATGAACACTGAAGCTTTCTTT

j_call: TRBJ1-3
v_call: TRBV7-6
d_call: .
clone_size: .
cdr3_aa: CASSHLTVETFESGNTIYF
cdr3_nt: TGTGCCAGCAGCCACTTAACGGTCGAGACATTCGAGTCTGGAAACACCATATATTTT

j_call: TRBJ2-1
v_call: TRBV19
d_call: .
clone_size: .
cdr3_aa: CASSFGIYNEQFF
cdr3_nt: TGTGCCAGTAGTTTCGGTATCTACAATGAGCAGTTCTTC

j_call: TRBJ1-1
v_call: TRBV27
d_call: .
clone_size: .
cdr3_aa: CASSLQGRTEAFF
cdr3_nt: TGTGCCAGCAGTTTACAGGGGAGAACTGAAGCTTTCTTT

j_call: TRBJ2-2
v_call: TRBV3-1/TRBV3-2
d_call: TRBD2
clone_size: once
cdr3_aa: CASSQDYQGLAGGVHTGELFF
cdr3_nt: TGTGCCAGCAGCCAAGATTATCAGGGGCTAGCGGGAGGGGTGCACACCGGGGAGCTGTTTTTT

j_call: TRBJ2-7
v_call: TRBV2
d_call: .
clone_size: .
cdr3_aa: CASSTPEDTSPYEQYF
cdr3_nt: TGTGCCAGCAGTACTCCTGAGGACACCAGTCCCTACGAGCAGTACTTC

j_call: TRBJ2-1
v_call: TRBV4-3
d_call: TRBD2
clone_size: once
cdr3_aa: CASSQRLAGGDEQFF
cdr3_nt: TGCGCCAGCAGCCAACGACTAGCGGGAGGGGATGAGCAGTTCTTC